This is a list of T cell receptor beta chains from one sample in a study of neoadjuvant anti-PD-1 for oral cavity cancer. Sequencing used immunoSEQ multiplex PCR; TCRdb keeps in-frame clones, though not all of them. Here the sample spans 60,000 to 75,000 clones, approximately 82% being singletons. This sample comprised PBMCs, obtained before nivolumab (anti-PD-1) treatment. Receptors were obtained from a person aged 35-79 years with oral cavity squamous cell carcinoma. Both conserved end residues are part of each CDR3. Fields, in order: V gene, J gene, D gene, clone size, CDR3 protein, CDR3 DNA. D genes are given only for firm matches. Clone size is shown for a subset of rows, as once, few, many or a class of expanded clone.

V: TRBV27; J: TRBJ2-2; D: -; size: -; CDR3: CASSLWSYSTGELFF; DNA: TGTGCCAGCAGTTTATGGAGTTATAGCACCGGGGAGCTGTTTTTT
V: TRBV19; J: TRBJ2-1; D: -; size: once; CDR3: CASSMGVGEQFF; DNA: TGTGCCAGTAGTATGGGGGTTGGTGAGCAGTTCTTC
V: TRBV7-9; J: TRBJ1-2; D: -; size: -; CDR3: CASSLGIQTLANYGYTF; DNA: TGTGCCAGCAGCCTTGGGATACAGACGTTAGCTAACTATGGCTACACCTTC
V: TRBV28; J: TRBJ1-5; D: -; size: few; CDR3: CASSLLAAFSNQPQHF; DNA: TGTGCCAGCAGTTTATTGGCTGCCTTTAGCAATCAGCCCCAGCATTTT
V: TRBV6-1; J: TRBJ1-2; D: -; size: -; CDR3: CASRGLGQPRDGYTF; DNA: TGTGCCAGCAGGGGGTTGGGCCAGCCTCGGGATGGCTACACCTTC
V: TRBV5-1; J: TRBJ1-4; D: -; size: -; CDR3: CASRSAEPDSNEKLFF; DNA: TGCGCCAGCAGATCAGCGGAACCGGACTCGAATGAAAAACTGTTTTTT
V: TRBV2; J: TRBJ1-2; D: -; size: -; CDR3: CASTTWRVHGYTF; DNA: TGTGCCAGCACCACCTGGAGGGTCCATGGCTACACCTTC
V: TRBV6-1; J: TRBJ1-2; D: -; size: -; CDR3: CASRGTGSGYTF; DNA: TGTGCCAGCAGGGGTACAGGGTCTGGCTACACCTTC
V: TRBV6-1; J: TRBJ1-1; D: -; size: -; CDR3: CASSEGLEGTEAFF; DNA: TGTGCCAGCAGTGAAGGACTGGAGGGGACTGAAGCTTTCTTT
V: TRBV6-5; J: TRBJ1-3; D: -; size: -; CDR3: CASSPVGLNTIYF; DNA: TGTGCCAGCAGCCCCGTAGGGCTAAACACCATATATTTT
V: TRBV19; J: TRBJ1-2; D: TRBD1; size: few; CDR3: CASTISAGGHYGYTF; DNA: TGTGCCAGTACCATTTCCGCAGGGGGCCACTATGGCTACACCTTC
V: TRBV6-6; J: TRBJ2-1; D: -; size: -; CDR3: CASSPYRDQYNEQFF; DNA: TGTGCCAGCAGTCCATACAGGGACCAGTACAATGAGCAGTTCTTC
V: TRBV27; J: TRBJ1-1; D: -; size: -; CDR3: CASRVGAGTEAFF; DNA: TGTGCCAGCCGGGTAGGGGCCGGCACTGAAGCTTTCTTT
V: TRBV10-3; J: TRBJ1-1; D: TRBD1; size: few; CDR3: CASKTGENTEAFF; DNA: TGTGCCTCCAAAACAGGGGAGAACACTGAAGCTTTCTTT
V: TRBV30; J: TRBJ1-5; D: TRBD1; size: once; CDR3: CAWSLGGQGLLKQPQHF; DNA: TGTGCCTGGAGTCTCGGTGGACAGGGGTTATTGAAGCAGCCCCAGCATTTT
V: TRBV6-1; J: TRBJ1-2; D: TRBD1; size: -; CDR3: CASSEAGSGGTYGYTF; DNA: TGTGCCAGCAGTGAAGCAGGTTCAGGGGGAACCTATGGCTACACCTTC
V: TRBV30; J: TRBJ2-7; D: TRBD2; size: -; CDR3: CAWSVSRAGGPAFGQYF; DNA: TGTGCCTGGAGTGTTAGTAGGGCGGGAGGCCCCGCCTTCGGGCAGTACTTC
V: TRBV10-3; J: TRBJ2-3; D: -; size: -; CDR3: CAISESEIAFTSTDTQYF; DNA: TGTGCCATCAGTGAGTCGGAGATTGCCTTCACTAGCACAGATACGCAGTATTTT
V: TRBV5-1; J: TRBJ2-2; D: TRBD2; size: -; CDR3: CASSPRTRGIGELFF; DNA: TGCGCCAGCAGCCCCCGGACTAGGGGAATCGGGGAGCTGTTTTTT
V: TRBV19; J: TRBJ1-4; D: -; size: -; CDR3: CASTRTENEKLFF; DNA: TGTGCCAGTACCCGGACAGAGAATGAAAAACTGTTTTTT
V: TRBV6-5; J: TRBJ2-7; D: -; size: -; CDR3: CASSSVNSYEQYF; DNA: TGTGCCAGCAGTTCTGTCAACTCCTACGAGCAGTACTTC
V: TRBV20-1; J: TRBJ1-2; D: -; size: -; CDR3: CTTGPGLGYTF; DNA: TGCACGACGGGGCCTGGTCTTGGCTACACCTTC
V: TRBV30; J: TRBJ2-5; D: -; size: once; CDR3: CAWTPAGYQPKTQYF; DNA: TGTGCCTGGACCCCCGCGGGGTACCAACCGAAGACCCAGTACTTC
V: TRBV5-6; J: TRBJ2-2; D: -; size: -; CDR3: CASSLRGLGELFF; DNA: TGTGCCAGCAGCTTGAGAGGTCTTGGGGAGCTGTTTTTT
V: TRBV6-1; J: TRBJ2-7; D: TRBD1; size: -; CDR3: CASSVDRVEQYF; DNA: TGTGCCAGCAGCGTCGACAGGGTCGAGCAGTACTTC
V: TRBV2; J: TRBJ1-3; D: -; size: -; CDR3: CASSEGTSISGNTIYF; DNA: TGTGCCAGCAGTGAGGGGACATCAATCTCTGGAAACACCATATATTTT
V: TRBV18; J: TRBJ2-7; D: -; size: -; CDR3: CASSSYRNSYEQYF; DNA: TGTGCCAGCTCTTCCTACAGGAACTCCTACGAGCAGTACTTC
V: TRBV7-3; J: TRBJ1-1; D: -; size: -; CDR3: CASRQEVNTEAFF; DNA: TGTGCCAGCCGCCAGGAGGTGAACACTGAAGCTTTCTTT
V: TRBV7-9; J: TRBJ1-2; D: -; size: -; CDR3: CASSLNLNYGYTF; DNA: TGTGCCAGCAGCTTGAATCTAAACTATGGCTACACCTTC
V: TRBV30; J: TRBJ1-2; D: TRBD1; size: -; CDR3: CAWGPDRALFNYGYTF; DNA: TGTGCCTGGGGCCCCGACAGGGCCCTGTTTAACTATGGCTACACCTTC
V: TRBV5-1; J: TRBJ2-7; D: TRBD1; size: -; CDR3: CASSLDPGQGNEQYF; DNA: TGCGCCAGCAGCTTGGACCCAGGACAGGGGAACGAGCAGTACTTC
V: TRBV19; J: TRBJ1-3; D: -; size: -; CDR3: CASSDLLRRSGNTIYF; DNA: TGTGCCAGTAGTGACCTTCTTCGACGGTCTGGAAACACCATATATTTT
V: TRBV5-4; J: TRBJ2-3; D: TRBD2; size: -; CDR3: CASSPEGGRATDTQYF; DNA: TGTGCCAGCAGCCCCGAAGGCGGGAGGGCCACAGATACGCAGTATTTT
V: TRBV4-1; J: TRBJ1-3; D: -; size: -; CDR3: CASSPLGLTRNTIYF; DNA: TGCGCCAGCAGCCCCTTGGGATTGACCCGAAACACCATATATTTT
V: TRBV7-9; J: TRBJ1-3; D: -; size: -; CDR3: CASSYPQGFPSGNTIYF; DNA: TGTGCCAGCAGTTATCCCCAGGGGTTCCCCTCTGGAAACACCATATATTTT
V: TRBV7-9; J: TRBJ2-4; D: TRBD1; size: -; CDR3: CAVQQGAQNIQYF; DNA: TGTGCCGTTCAACAGGGGGCGCAGAACATTCAGTACTTC
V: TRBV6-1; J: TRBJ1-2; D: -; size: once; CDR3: CASSEAGAQNYGYTF; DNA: TGTGCCAGCAGTGAAGCAGGGGCCCAGAACTATGGCTACACCTTC
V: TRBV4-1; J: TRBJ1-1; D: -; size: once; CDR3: CASSQGKGGDGAFF; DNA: TGCGCCAGCAGCCAAGGGAAGGGGGGCGACGGAGCTTTCTTT
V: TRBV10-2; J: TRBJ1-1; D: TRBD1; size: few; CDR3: CASSGKTGVDTEAFF; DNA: TGCGCCAGCAGTGGGAAAACAGGGGTTGACACTGAAGCTTTCTTT
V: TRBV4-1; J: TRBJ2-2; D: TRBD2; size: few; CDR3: CASSPLGAGGRTGELFF; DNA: TGCGCCAGCAGCCCCCTAGGGGCGGGAGGAAGGACCGGGGAGCTGTTTTTT
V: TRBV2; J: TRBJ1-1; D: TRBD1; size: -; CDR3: CASRRDSDTEAFF; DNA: TGTGCCAGCAGGAGGGACAGCGACACTGAAGCTTTCTTT
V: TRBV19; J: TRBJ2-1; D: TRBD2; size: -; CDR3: CASSIARRTSGGYYNEQFF; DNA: TGTGCCAGTAGTATAGCGAGGAGGACTAGCGGGGGTTATTACAATGAGCAGTTCTTC
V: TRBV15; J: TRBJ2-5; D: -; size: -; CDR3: CATSRDSQETQYF; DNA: TGTGCCACCAGCAGGGACAGCCAAGAGACCCAGTACTTC
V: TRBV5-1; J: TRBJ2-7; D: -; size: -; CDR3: CASKRQVSSYEQYF; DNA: TGCGCCAGCAAACGACAGGTGAGCTCCTACGAGCAGTACTTC
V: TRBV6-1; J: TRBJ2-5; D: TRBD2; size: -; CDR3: CASSLGLAGEETQYF; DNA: TGTGCCAGCAGTTTGGGACTAGCGGGGGAAGAGACCCAGTACTTC
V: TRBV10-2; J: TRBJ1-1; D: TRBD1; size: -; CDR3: CASSEFRQGGTEAFF; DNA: TGCGCCAGCAGTGAGTTTCGACAGGGGGGTACTGAAGCTTTCTTT
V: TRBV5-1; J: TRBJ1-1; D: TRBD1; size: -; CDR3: CASSQNRGRNTEAFF; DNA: TGCGCCAGCAGCCAGAACAGGGGGCGGAACACTGAAGCTTTCTTT
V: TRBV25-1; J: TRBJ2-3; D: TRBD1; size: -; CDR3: CASSLGTGGPGTQYF; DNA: TGTGCCAGCAGTCTAGGGACAGGGGGCCCCGGTACGCAGTATTTT
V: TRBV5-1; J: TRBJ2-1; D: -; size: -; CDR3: CASSLRGIRLTGYNEQFF; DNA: TGCGCCAGCAGCTTGCGGGGGATCAGACTCACCGGCTACAATGAGCAGTTCTTC
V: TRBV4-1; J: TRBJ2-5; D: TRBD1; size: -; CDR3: CASSQGRTGQGQETQYF; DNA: TGCGCCAGCAGCCAAGGAAGGACAGGACAAGGCCAAGAGACCCAGTACTTC
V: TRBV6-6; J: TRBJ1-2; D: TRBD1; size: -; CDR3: CASSPQGANHGYTF; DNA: TGTGCCAGCAGTCCACAGGGGGCCAACCATGGCTACACCTTC
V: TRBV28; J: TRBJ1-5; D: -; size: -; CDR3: CASSLGGTRNQPQHF; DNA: TGTGCCAGCAGCCTAGGGGGGACAAGGAATCAGCCCCAGCATTTT
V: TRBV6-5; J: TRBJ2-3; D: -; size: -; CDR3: CASSYSVGTADTQYF; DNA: TGTGCCAGCAGTTACTCAGTCGGGACGGCAGATACGCAGTATTTT
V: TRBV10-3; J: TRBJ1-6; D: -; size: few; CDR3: CAIGSRDSPLHF; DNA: TGTGCCATCGGGAGCAGGGACTCACCCCTCCACTTT